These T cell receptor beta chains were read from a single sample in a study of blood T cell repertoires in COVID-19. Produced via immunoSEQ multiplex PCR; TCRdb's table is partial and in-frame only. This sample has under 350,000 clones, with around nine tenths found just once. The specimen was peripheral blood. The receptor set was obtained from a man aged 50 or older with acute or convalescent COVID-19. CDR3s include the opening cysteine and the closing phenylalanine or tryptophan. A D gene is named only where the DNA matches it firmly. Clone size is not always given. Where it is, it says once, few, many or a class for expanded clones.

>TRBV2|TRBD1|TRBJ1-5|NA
TGTGCCAGCAGTGAAGAACAGGGGGCAGGTCAGCCCCAGCATTTT
CASSEEQGAGQPQHF
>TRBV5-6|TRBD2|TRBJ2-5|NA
TGTGCCAGCAGCTTGGGGACTAGCCTAGAGACCCAGTACTTC
CASSLGTSLETQYF
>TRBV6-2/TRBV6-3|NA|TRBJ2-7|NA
TGTGCCAGCAGTTACTCCCGCCAGGGCGAGACCTACGAGCAGTACTTC
CASSYSRQGETYEQYF
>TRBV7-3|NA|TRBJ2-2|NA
TGTGCCAGCAGCCGGAGGACGGTCTCGGAGGAGCTGTTTTTT
CASSRRTVSEELFF
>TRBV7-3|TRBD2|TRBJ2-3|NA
TGTGCCAGCAGCGCGGGGACTAGCGCAGATACGCAGTATTTT
CASSAGTSADTQYF
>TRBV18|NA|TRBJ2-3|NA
TGTGCCAGCTCACCCCTTGAGGCAGTGGCTAGCACAGATACGCAGTATTTT
CASSPLEAVASTDTQYF
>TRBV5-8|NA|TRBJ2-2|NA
TGTGCCAGCAGCTCCCGGGACACCGGGGAGCTGTTTTTT
CASSSRDTGELFF
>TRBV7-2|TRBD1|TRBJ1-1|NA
TGTGCCAGCAGCTACTCACCGGGACAGGGGTTTTCGGAAGCTTTCTTT
CASSYSPGQGFSEAFF
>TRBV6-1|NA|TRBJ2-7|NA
TGTGCCAGCAGTGAAGCGCGAGGGTTCGAGCAGTACTTC
CASSEARGFEQYF
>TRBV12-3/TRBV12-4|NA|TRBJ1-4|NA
TGTGCCAGCAGTTTAACTGCCGAAAAACTGTTTTTT
CASSLTAEKLFF
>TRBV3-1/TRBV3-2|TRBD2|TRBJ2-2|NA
TGTGCCAGCAGCCGTGAGGCGGGGGCCGGGGAGCTGTTTTTT
CASSREAGAGELFF
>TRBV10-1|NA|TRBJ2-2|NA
TGCGCCAGCAGTGAAGGGGGACCCACCGGGGAGCTGTTTTTT
CASSEGGPTGELFF
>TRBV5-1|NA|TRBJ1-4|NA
TGCGCCAGCAGCCCCAGGCAGGGAACGGCTAATGAAAAACTGTTTTTT
CASSPRQGTANEKLFF
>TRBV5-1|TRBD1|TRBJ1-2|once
TGCGCCAGCGAGGGGACAGGGACGGACTATGGCTACACCTTC
CASEGTGTDYGYTF
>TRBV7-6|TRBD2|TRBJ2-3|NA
TGTGCCAGCAGCCAAGGCTCTAGCGGGGGGACGACAGATACGCAGTATTTT
CASSQGSSGGTTDTQYF
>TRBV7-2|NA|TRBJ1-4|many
TGTGCCAGCAGCCTAGGAACCTTCGGGGATGAAAAACTGTTTTTT
CASSLGTFGDEKLFF
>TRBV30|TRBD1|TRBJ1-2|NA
TGTGCCTGGAGTAGGGACAGGGCCTCTGGCTACACCTTC
CAWSRDRASGYTF
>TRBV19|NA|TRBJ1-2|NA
TGTGCCAGTAGCCTGACAGCTAACTATGGCTACACCTTC
CASSLTANYGYTF
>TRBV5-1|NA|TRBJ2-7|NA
TGCGCCAGCAGCTTGCTTGAAGGGGGCTCCTACGAGCAGTACTTC
CASSLLEGGSYEQYF
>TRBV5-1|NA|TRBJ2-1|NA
TGCGCCAGCAGCTCGGGACGGGGGTCAGGCGATGAGCAGTTCTTC
CASSSGRGSGDEQFF
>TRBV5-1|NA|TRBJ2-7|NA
TGCGCCAGCAGCCTCCCAAGCCCCAATTTAGACGAGCAGTACTTC
CASSLPSPNLDEQYF
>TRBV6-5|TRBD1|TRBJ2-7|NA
TGTGCCACCGGACAGGGGTTCCACGAGCAGTACTTC
CATGQGFHEQYF
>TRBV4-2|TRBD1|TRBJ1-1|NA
TGTGCCAGCAGCCCTACAGGGGGGAACACTGAAGCTTTCTTT
CASSPTGGNTEAFF
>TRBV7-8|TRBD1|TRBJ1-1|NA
TGTGCCAGCAGCTTCGACAGGGTCTACTCTGAAGCTTTCTTT
CASSFDRVYSEAFF
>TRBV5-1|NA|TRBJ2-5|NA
TGCGCCAGCAGATACAGGGCCCAAGAGACCCAGTACTTC
CASRYRAQETQYF